This T cell receptor beta chain stems from a study of post-analysis software for immune sequencing data. On the study more broadly: There were relapsing-remitting, secondary progressive and progressive-relapsing multiple sclerosis among the disease courses included. Findings and caveats of the study: When patients were compared with controls, five TRBV segments were more frequent, TRBV5-6, TRBV5-1 and TRBV20-1 among them. Same-batch samples co-clustered strongly by F measure. Significantly decreased normalized Chao1 diversity was recorded for multiple sclerosis patients relative to controls.

The CDR3 loop spans 13 amino acids. V lost 4 bases to trimming and J lost 9 bases; unmatched junction nucleotides: 7. CDR1 is SGHRS, CDR2 YFSETQ, per germline. About this clonotype: Its target is unknown.

Unique molecular identifiers were carried by the TCR beta cDNA libraries. About 500,000 cDNA molecules were obtained per 1 to 10 million input T cells. TCRdb analysed the PCR reads with MiXCR anew, one entry per CDR3 protein. The table lists 750,000 to 950,000 distinct CDR3 sequences, 53% of them singletons. Sequencing input: blood. This clonotype originated in a girl under 18 with multiple sclerosis. This chain connects TRBV5-1 to TRBJ2-1; TRBD2 agrees at 7 bases. This CDR3 reads CASSDLSGGEQFF. CDR3 in DNA: TGCGCCAGCAGCGACTTGTCGGGGGGTGAGCAGTTCTTC.